This TCR beta chain was documented in a study of shared clonotypes between healthy human individuals. Study-level points and caveats: Clonotype sharing across several donors was observed for around 5.1% of naive CD4 clonotypes.

With 8 bases removed from V and 6 bases from J, the gap between germline ends came to 13 bases. This CDR3 is built from 13 residues. The germline gives CDR1 LNHDA, CDR2 SQIVND (reference sequence). As concerns this clone: Its specificity is unknown.

Data came from immunoSEQ multiplex PCR; TCRdb stores just in-frame clones and leaves some out. In the table there are approximately 1.4 million clones, roughly 98% of which are singletons. There were only Caucasian adults among the donors, and all lived in Nashville, Tennessee. The clonotype was recovered from a man aged 30 to 39 in good health. This chain connects TRBV19 to TRBJ2-2; perhaps TRBD2 as D (6 bases). Material for sequencing was naive CD4+ T cells sorted from blood. The subset was: CD45RA+ positively selected. The CDR3 sequence: CASLSPGAGELFF. The CDR3 DNA follows: TGTGCCAGTTTATCCCCGGGGGCCGGGGAGCTGTTTTTT.